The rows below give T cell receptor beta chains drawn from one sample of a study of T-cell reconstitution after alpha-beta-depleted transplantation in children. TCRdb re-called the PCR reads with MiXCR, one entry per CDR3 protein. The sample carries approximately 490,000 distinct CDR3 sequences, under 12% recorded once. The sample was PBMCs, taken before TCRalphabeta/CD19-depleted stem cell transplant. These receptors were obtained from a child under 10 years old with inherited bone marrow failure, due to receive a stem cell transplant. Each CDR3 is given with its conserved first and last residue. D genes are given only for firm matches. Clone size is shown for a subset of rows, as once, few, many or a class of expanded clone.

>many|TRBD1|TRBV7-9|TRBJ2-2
CASSLTDRDRSTGELFF
TGTGCCAGCAGCTTAACTGACAGGGACAGATCCACCGGGGAGCTGTTTTTT
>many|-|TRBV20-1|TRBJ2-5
CSARDVVGPQETQYF
TGCAGTGCTAGAGATGTGGTGGGACCACAAGAGACCCAGTACTTC
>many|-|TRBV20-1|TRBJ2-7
CSARDPGYYEQYF
TGCAGTGCTAGAGATCCAGGATACTACGAGCAGTACTTC
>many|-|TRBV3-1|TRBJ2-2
CASSQFKVVKDTGELFF
TGTGCCAGCAGCCAATTCAAAGTCGTCAAAGACACCGGGGAGCTGTTTTTT
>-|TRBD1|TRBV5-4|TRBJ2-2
CASSPGQPGTGELFF
TGTGCCAGCAGCCCGGGACAGCCGGGGACCGGGGAGCTGTTTTTT
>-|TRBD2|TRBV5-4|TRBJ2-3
CASNNRASGPTDTQYF
TGTGCCAGCAACAATAGGGCTAGCGGGCCCACAGATACGCAGTATTTT
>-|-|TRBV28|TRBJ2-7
CASSRTAAPYEQYF
TGTGCCAGCAGCAGGACAGCTGCCCCCTACGAGCAGTACTTC
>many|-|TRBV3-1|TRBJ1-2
CASSPQAGANGYTF
TGTGCCAGCAGCCCACAGGCAGGGGCGAATGGCTACACCTTC
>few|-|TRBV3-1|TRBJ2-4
CASSQEARGARVYAKNIQYF
TGTGCCAGCAGCCAAGAAGCACGGGGGGCTCGTGTTTACGCCAAAAACATTCAGTACTTC
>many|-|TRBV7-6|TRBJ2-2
CASSFGGQNTGELFF
TGTGCCAGCAGCTTCGGGGGACAGAACACCGGGGAGCTGTTTTTT
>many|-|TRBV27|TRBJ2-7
CASSPATGSSYEQYF
TGTGCCAGCAGTCCAGCTACCGGCAGCTCCTACGAGCAGTACTTC
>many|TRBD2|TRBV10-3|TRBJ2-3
CAISDSPGLAGVGDTQYF
TGTGCCATCAGTGATTCTCCGGGACTAGCGGGAGTAGGAGATACGCAGTATTTT
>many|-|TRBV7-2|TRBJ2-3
CASSSRSTGDTQYF
TGTGCCAGCAGCTCCCGCAGCACAGGGGATACGCAGTATTTT
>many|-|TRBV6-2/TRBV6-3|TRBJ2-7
CASSYRRVAPYEQYF
TGTGCCAGCAGTTACCGGCGGGTAGCCCCCTACGAGCAGTACTTC
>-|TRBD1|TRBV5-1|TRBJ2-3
CASSWGDRDGDTQYF
TGCGCCAGCAGCTGGGGAGACAGGGACGGGGATACGCAGTATTTT
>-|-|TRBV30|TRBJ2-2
CAWSLVIAGELFF
TGTGCCTGGAGCCTGGTAATAGCCGGGGAGCTGTTTTTT
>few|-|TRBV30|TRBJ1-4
CAWSAWLGDARELFF
TGTGCCTGGAGTGCGTGGTTGGGGGACGCCAGGGAACTGTTTTTT
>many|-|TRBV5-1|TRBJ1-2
CASSLDRAYYGYTF
TGCGCCAGCAGCTTGGACAGGGCCTACTATGGCTACACCTTC
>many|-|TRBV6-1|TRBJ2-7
CASSPEGRSYEQYF
TGTGCCAGCAGCCCGGAAGGCCGCTCCTACGAGCAGTACTTC
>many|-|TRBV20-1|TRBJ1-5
CSARPVDQPQHF
TGCAGTGCTAGACCCGTAGACCAGCCCCAGCATTTT
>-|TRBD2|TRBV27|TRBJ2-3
CASSSGDTDTQYF
TGTGCCAGTTCTAGCGGCGACACAGATACGCAGTATTTT
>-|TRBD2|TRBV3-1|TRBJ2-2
CASSQDRTSGSSTGELFF
TGTGCCAGCAGCCAAGACAGGACTAGCGGGAGTTCAACCGGGGAGCTGTTTTTT
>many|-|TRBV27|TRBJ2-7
CASSPIGQAYEQYF
TGTGCCAGCAGTCCCATTGGGCAGGCCTACGAGCAGTACTTC
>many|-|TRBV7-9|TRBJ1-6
CASSMGWGPDSPLHF
TGTGCCAGCAGCATGGGTTGGGGCCCGGATTCACCCCTCCACTTT
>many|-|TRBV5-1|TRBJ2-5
CASSRGAGSIGETQYF
TGCGCCAGCAGCCGAGGGGCCGGATCCATTGGAGAGACCCAGTACTTC
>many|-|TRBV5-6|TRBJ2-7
CASSLASLGHFEQYF
TGTGCCAGCAGCTTGGCCTCTTTGGGACACTTCGAGCAGTACTTC
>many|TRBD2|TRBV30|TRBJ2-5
CAWSAGSGRRETQYF
TGTGCCTGGAGCGCCGGGAGCGGGAGAAGGGAGACCCAGTACTTC
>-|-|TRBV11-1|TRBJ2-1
CASSTQSGVWEQFF
TGTGCCAGCAGCACCCAGTCGGGGGTGTGGGAGCAGTTCTTC
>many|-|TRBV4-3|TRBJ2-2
CASSQDPGTTGELFF
TGCGCCAGCAGCCAAGATCCTGGGACCACCGGGGAGCTGTTTTTT
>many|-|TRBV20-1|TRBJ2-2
CSAQEPNTGELFF
TGCAGCGCACAGGAACCGAACACCGGGGAGCTGTTTTTT
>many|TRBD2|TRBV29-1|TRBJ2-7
CSVADLGTSGDPYEQYF
TGCAGCGTTGCTGACCTTGGGACTAGCGGGGACCCCTACGAGCAGTACTTC
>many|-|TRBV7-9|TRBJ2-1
CASSSVRSSDYNEQFF
TGTGCCAGCAGCTCCGTGCGGAGCAGCGACTACAATGAGCAGTTCTTC
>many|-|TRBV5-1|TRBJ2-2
CASSLVQKNTGELFF
TGCGCCAGCAGCTTGGTCCAGAAGAACACCGGGGAGCTGTTTTTT
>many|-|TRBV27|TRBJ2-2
CASSYNFAGELFF
TGTGCCAGCAGTTATAATTTTGCCGGGGAGCTGTTTTTT
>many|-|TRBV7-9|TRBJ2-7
CASSLAGSTGITYEQYF
TGTGCCAGCAGCTTAGCGGGTTCAACAGGGATCACTTACGAGCAGTACTTC
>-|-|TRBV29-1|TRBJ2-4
CSASTLAKNIQYF
TGCAGCGCCAGCACACTAGCCAAAAACATTCAGTACTTC
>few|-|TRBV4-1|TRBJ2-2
CASSQESTAPGELFF
TGCGCCAGCAGCCAGGAATCGACAGCTCCCGGGGAGCTGTTTTTT
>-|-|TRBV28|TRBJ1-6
CASSSPLPGDSPLHF
TGTGCCAGCAGTTCCCCCCTCCCAGGGGACTCACCCCTCCACTTT
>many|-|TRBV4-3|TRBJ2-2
CASSQFVGSGELFF
TGCGCCAGCAGCCAATTCGTCGGGTCCGGGGAGCTGTTTTTT
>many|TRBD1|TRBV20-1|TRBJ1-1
CSARPGQMNTEAFF
TGCAGTGCTAGACCGGGACAGATGAACACTGAAGCTTTCTTT
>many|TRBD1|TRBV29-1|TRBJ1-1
CSVVRTGGTEAFF
TGCAGCGTTGTGAGGACAGGGGGCACTGAAGCTTTCTTT
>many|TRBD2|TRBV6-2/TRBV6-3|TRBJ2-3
CGSEAGGDTQYF
TGTGGATCAGAAGCGGGGGGAGATACGCAGTATTTT
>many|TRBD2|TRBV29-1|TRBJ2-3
CSVSGTSGSPDTQYF
TGCAGCGTGTCCGGGACTAGCGGGAGCCCGGATACGCAGTATTTT